The next 12 T cell receptor beta chains were all read from a single sample in a study of CD8 T cells in Susac syndrome. Reverse transcription used roughly 0.45 to 1 ug RNA and random hexamers. TCRdb fed the immunoSEQ multiplex PCR reads into MiXCR, producing one record per CDR3 protein. The sample lists some 140,000 distinct CDR3 sequences; just under 95% were seen once. The sample consisted of CD8+ T cells from PBMCs. The receptors were gathered from a human donor with Susac syndrome.

The J gene is TRBJ2-4, the V gene TRBV7-8, with D maybe TRBD1 (6 bases). Germline-derived CDR1 and CDR2 are SGHVS and FQNEAQ. Trimming removed 2 bases at V and 7 bases at J, with 12 bases between. The CDR3 sequence is 14 residues long. CDR3 nucleotides: TGTGCCAGCAGCTTAATGGACAGTCAGAACATTCAGTACTTC. Encoded protein: CASSLMDSQNIQYF.

The chain has TRBV9 and TRBJ2-5, with D maybe TRBD1 (6 bases). The CDR3 has 14 amino acids. The germline V and J ends were trimmed by 0 bases and 5 bases, with 11 bases remaining between them. Looked up from germline, CDR1 is SGDLS and CDR2 is YYNGEE. The chain's CDR3 is CASSVAQGRETQYF. The CDR3 coding sequence is TGTGCCAGCAGCGTAGCTCAGGGGCGGGAGACCCAGTACTTC.

CDR3 loop: CASSLRAGRSGEQFF. Written as DNA, the CDR3 is TGTGCCAGCAGTTTGCGGGCAGGCCGTTCGGGTGAGCAGTTCTTC. The rearrangement links TRBV27 to TRBJ2-1; D may be TRBD2 (5 bases). The CDR3 length is 15 residues. Germline CDR1 MNHEY, CDR2 SMNVEV (reference sequence). Trimming stripped 3 bases from V and 9 bases from J, with 18 bases between.

This chain links TRBV9 with TRBJ2-2; 10 bases are a match to TRBD2. This CDR3 is 17 amino acids long. V trimming: 0 bases; J trimming: 5 bases; junction bases outside the gene matches: 7. Germline loops: CDR1 SGDLS, CDR2 YYNGEE. The CDR3 spells CASSVEVTSGITGELFF. The CDR3 nucleotides read TGTGCCAGCAGCGTAGAGGTTACTAGCGGGATTACCGGGGAGCTGTTTTTT.

CDR3 sequence reads: CASTRNGPYEQYF. As DNA, the CDR3 is TGTGCCAGCACCCGCAACGGCCCCTACGAGCAGTACTTC. The gene calls are TRBV13 and TRBJ2-7, with no clear D. Germline CDR1 PRHDT, CDR2 FYEKMQ (reference sequence). The CDR3 extends over 13 amino acids. V was trimmed by 7 bases and J by 2 bases, leaving 12 bases between them.

This clonotype was seen more than once but under ten times. The V and J genes are TRBV12-3 or TRBV12-4 and TRBJ1-1; D is undetermined. Trimming pared 3 bases from V and 2 bases from J, leaving 7 bases between. The CDR3 is 13 amino acids. This CDR3 reads CASSLRVNTEAFF. The CDR3 region has the DNA TGTGCCAGCAGTTTGAGGGTCAACACTGAAGCTTTCTTT.

The chain couples TRBV28 to TRBJ2-1; TRBD2 matches at 10 bases. Trimming removed 6 bases from V and 3 bases from J; junction bases left unmatched: 8. The germline gives CDR1 MDHEN, CDR2 SYDVKM. The CDR3 consists of 16 residues. The CDR3 sequence: CASRPTSGNDYNEQFF. In DNA form, the CDR3 reads TGTGCCAGCAGACCCACTAGCGGGAACGACTACAATGAGCAGTTCTTC. The whole variable domain, filled in from reference TRBV28 and TRBJ2-1, reads DVKVTQSSRYLVKRTGEKVFLECVQDMDHENMFWYRQDPGLGLRLIYFSYDVKMKEKGDIPEGYSVSREKKERFSLILESASTNQTSMYLCASRPTSGNDYNEQFFGPGTRLTVL.

The chain carries TRBV30 and TRBJ1-5; the match to TRBD1 covers 8 bases. Germline values: CDR1 GTSNPN, CDR2 SVGIG (reference sequence). V dropped 2 bases and J dropped 1; count of bases not matched to a gene: 4. The CDR3 runs to 15 residues. The CDR3 loop is CAWSNGQGSNQPQHF. In DNA, the CDR3 is TGTGCCTGGAGTAACGGACAGGGAAGCAATCAGCCCCAGCATTTT.

The chain employs TRBV6-1 and TRBJ1-2, with D possibly TRBD1 on 5 matching bases. V was shortened by 2 bases and J by 12 bases, with 7 bases between the two germline ends. The germline CDR1 and CDR2 sequences are MNHNS and SASEGT. This CDR3 comprises 10 residues. The CDR3: CASSELGDTF. CDR3 coding DNA: TGTGCCAGCAGTGAATTGGGGGACACCTTC.

This chain uses TRBV20-1 with TRBJ2-3; D could derive from TRBD1 or TRBD2 (5 bases each). Looked up from germline, CDR1 is DFQATT and CDR2 is SNEGSKA (reference sequence). Trimming left V 1 base short and J 6 bases short, with 17 bases between. The CDR3 is 15 amino acids. CDR3 bases: TGCAGTGCTAGAGCCACCGGGGCGTGGGGGGATACGCAGTATTTT. It codes for CSARATGAWGDTQYF.

The chain couples TRBV6-1 to TRBJ1-5; TRBD1 matches at 7 bases. This CDR3 spans 18 amino acids. V was pared by 6 bases and J by 0 bases, with 14 bases of the junction left unmatched. Germline CDR1 reads MNHNS; CDR2 reads SASEGT. The CDR3 protein is CASRPPRTGSDSNQPQHF. In DNA, the CDR3 is TGTGCCAGCAGGCCCCCTCGGACAGGTAGCGATAGCAATCAGCCCCAGCATTTT.

The chain employs TRBV29-1 and TRBJ1-3; D unclear. Germline loops: CDR1 SQVTM, CDR2 ANQGSEA. V lost 2 bases, J lost 0 bases, and 14 bases lay in between. The CDR3 runs to 16 residues. CDR3 sequence: CSVETDPIYSGNTIYF. The CDR3 coding sequence is TGCAGCGTTGAAACGGACCCCATATACTCTGGAAACACCATATATTTT.